One and the same sample provided the 21 T cell receptor beta chains below, sequenced in a study of a mutant IDH1 vaccine in newly diagnosed glioma. The protocol was immunoSEQ multiplex PCR, while the TCRdb copy is restricted to in-frame clones and leaves out a portion. The sample contains roughly 45,000 clones, around 84% of which appear only once. Time point: week 23, last vaccination. Every vaccine dose comprised 300 ug of mutant IDH1 20-mer peptide plus topical imiquimod. These TCRs' antigens remain unknown. Sequences were derived from PBMCs, sampled from a glioma patient whose treatment included an IDH1 peptide vaccine. These receptors all stem from a woman aged 18-30 years with glioma. Some clones in this sample may be carry-over from other donors' samples.

The chain carries TRBV19 and TRBJ1-2; 11 bases map to TRBD1. The CDR3 length is 15 residues. CDR1 is LNHDA and CDR2 is SQIVND in the germline V gene (reference sequence). Unmatched junction bases numbered 12, after V lost 6 bases and J lost 9 bases. CDR3 residues: CASRPRGQGANSYTF. CDR3 DNA: TGTGCCAGTAGGCCCCGCGGACAGGGGGCGAATAGCTACACCTTC.

The gene calls are TRBV27 and TRBJ1-2; D is unresolved. With 5 bases removed from V and 7 bases from J, the gap between germline ends came to 14 bases. Germline V gene sequence: CDR1 MNHEY, CDR2 SMNVEV (reference sequence). The CDR3 has 13 amino acids. DNA of the CDR3: TGTGCCAGCAGTATAGGGCAGGCCTCTGGCTACACCTTC. Its protein is CASSIGQASGYTF.

The CDR3 is CASSVGDSRLTNEKLFF. CDR3 bases: TGTGCCAGCAGCGTAGGGGACAGTCGTCTAACTAATGAAAAACTGTTTTTT. The rearrangement links TRBV9 to TRBJ1-4; 7 bases are a match to TRBD1. Germline V gene data show CDR1 as SGDLS and CDR2 as YYNGEE. The ends lost 0 bases at V and 1 base at J; junction bases unmatched: 6. The CDR3 consists of 17 residues.

The chain is built from TRBV6-5 and TRBJ1-1; D gene ambiguous. The CDR3 runs to 15 residues. Germline CDR1 and CDR2: MNHEY and SVGAGI. Deletions cut 4 bases from V and 2 bases from J, with 14 bases between. CDR3 nucleotides: TGTGCCAGCAGTTCATACTCGGCACCCAACACTGAAGCTTTCTTT. This encodes CASSSYSAPNTEAFF.

This clone has a single count. This chain links TRBV4-2 with TRBJ2-2; no firm D call. In germline, CDR1 is LGHNA, CDR2 YNFKEQ. The ends were cut back, 1 base at V and 6 bases at J, with 3 bases in the middle. This CDR3 comprises 12 residues. CDR3 loop: CASSQGPGELFF. The CDR3 DNA reads TGTGCCAGCAGCCAAGGACCCGGGGAGCTGTTTTTT.

V and J are TRBV29-1 and TRBJ2-3, with 8 positions matching TRBD1. The CDR3 extends over 14 amino acids. V gave up 6 bases and J gave up 2 bases; unmatched junction bases: 7. Germline CDR1 and CDR2: SQVTM and ANQGSEA. For the CDR3, the DNA is TGCAGCGTGAGAGAGGGACAGGTCACAGATACGCAGTATTTT. It encodes CSVREGQVTDTQYF.

V usage is TRBV7-3 and J usage is TRBJ2-7, with 7 bases matching TRBD2. The CDR3 covers 16 residues. Germline V gene lookup returns CDR1 SGHTA and CDR2 FQGTGA. Trimming took 5 bases from V and 6 from J; bases not matched to a gene: 16. The CDR3 here is CASSTGLGRGIGEQYF. For the CDR3, the DNA is TGTGCCAGCAGCACAGGACTAGGTCGGGGGATCGGCGAGCAGTACTTC.

The chain recombines TRBV6-5 with TRBJ2-2, with D hard to call. The ends were cut back, 5 bases at V and 6 bases at J, with 10 bases in the middle. Germline CDR1 and CDR2: MNHEY and SVGAGI. The CDR3 loop spans 13 amino acids. The CDR3 DNA sequence: TGTGCCAGCAGTCAGTTGGGGTCCGGGGAGCTGTTTTTT. Its protein product is CASSQLGSGELFF.

The rearrangement links TRBV15 to TRBJ1-2; D is ambiguous. V dropped 0 bases and J dropped 4 bases, with 9 bases sitting between them. CDR3 length equals 14 residues. CDR1 is LNHNV, CDR2 YYDKDF, per germline (reference sequence). The CDR3 sequence is CATSREASLYGYTF. The CDR3 DNA follows: TGTGCCACCAGCAGAGAGGCCAGCCTCTATGGCTACACCTTC.

The chain joins TRBV6-5 to TRBJ1-5, with TRBD1 as a possible D gene (6 bases). The CDR3 has 15 residues. Trimming took off 5 bases at V and 2 bases at J, with 13 bases between the two ends. Germline assignment: CDR1 MNHEY and CDR2 SVGAGI. The CDR3 region is CASSATGGGNQPQHF. The CDR3 nucleotides are TGTGCCAGCAGTGCGACAGGAGGCGGCAATCAGCCCCAGCATTTT.

The rearrangement joins TRBV4-1 to TRBJ2-2; a weak D match, TRBD2 (6 bases). Trimming cost V 3 bases and J 0 bases, with 17 bases left between them. The CDR3 has 18 residues. Germline assignment: CDR1 MGHRA and CDR2 YSYEKL. CDR3 region: CASSQHLPTRTNTGELFF. The CDR3 nucleotides are TGCGCCAGCAGCCAGCACCTCCCGACTAGGACGAACACCGGGGAGCTGTTTTTT.

The rearrangement uses TRBV7-9 and TRBJ2-1; 7 bases are a match to TRBD1. Unmatched junction bases numbered 4, after V lost 2 bases and J lost 12 bases. This CDR3 is 12 amino acids long. Germline assignment: CDR1 SEHNR and CDR2 FQNEAQ (reference sequence). This chain's CDR3 is CASSLTTGSQFF. The CDR3 DNA reads TGTGCCAGCAGCTTAACGACAGGGTCGCAGTTCTTC.

The rearrangement joins TRBV30 to TRBJ1-5; D is uncertain. Germline-derived CDR1 and CDR2 are GTSNPN and SVGIG (reference sequence). Trimming left V 3 bases short and J 7 bases short, with 16 bases between. The CDR3 spans 14 residues. The CDR3 loop is CAWSRGGRGQPQHF. The CDR3 DNA sequence: TGTGCCTGGAGCCGGGGAGGGAGAGGGCAGCCCCAGCATTTT.

J is TRBJ2-1 and V is TRBV6-1; no clear D gene. CDR1 MNHNS and CDR2 SASEGT come from the germline V gene. The CDR3 totals 15 residues. The V gene lost 3 bases and the J gene lost 8 bases, with 17 bases spanning the gap. CDR3 DNA: TGTGCCAGCAGTGAGCCCGGGCTTCCCATCCATGAGCAGTTCTTC. Its translation: CASSEPGLPIHEQFF.

The chain recombines TRBV5-1 with TRBJ2-2; the match to TRBD2 covers 12 bases. This CDR3 contains 17 residues. V was clipped by 0 bases and J by 7 bases; unmatched bases: 7. Looked up from germline, CDR1 is SGHRS and CDR2 is YFSETQ. DNA for the CDR3: TGCGCCAGCAGCTTGGGGCTAGCGGGAGGGCCCGGCGGGGAGCTGTTTTTT. This codes for CASSLGLAGGPGGELFF. Using reference TRBV5-1 and TRBJ2-2 for the parts outside the CDR3, the full variable domain is KAGVTQTPRYLIKTRGQQVTLSCSPISGHRSVSWYQQTPGQGLQFLFEYFSETQRNKGNFPGRFSGRQFSNSRSEMNVSTLELGDSALYLCASSLGLAGGPGGELFFGEGSRLTVL.

The J gene is TRBJ2-7, the V gene TRBV27; tentatively, D is TRBD2 (5 bases). The CDR3 is made up of 15 amino acids. Germline CDR1 reads MNHEY; CDR2 reads SMNVEV (reference sequence). Trimming stripped 2 bases from V and 4 bases from J, with 15 bases between. The DNA for the CDR3 is TGTGCCAGCAGTTTAGAGGGCATCGTGGGATACGAGCAGTACTTC. Translating gives CASSLEGIVGYEQYF.

Only one count was recorded for this clone. V is TRBV7-2 and J is TRBJ2-7; 7 nucleotides agree with TRBD1. Germline V gene lookup returns CDR1 SGHTA and CDR2 FQGNSA. J was trimmed by 4 bases and V by 1 base; bases with no gene match: 7. The CDR3 spans 15 residues. This chain's CDR3 is CASSLEKGARYEQYF. The DNA for the CDR3 is TGTGCCAGCAGCTTAGAAAAGGGGGCTAGATACGAGCAGTACTTC.

The chain recombines TRBV27 with TRBJ1-5; D is uncertain. This CDR3 has 17 amino acids. Germline values: CDR1 MNHEY, CDR2 SMNVEV (reference sequence). V shed 0 bases and J shed 4 bases, with 16 bases lying between them. The CDR3 region is CASSLSAPGRLNQPQHF. The DNA of the CDR3 is TGTGCCAGCAGTTTATCGGCCCCCGGACGGTTAAATCAGCCCCAGCATTTT.

The rearrangement links TRBV7-8 to TRBJ2-5, with no clear D. V shed 5 bases and J shed 4 bases, with 14 bases lying between them. Germline CDR1 reads SGHVS; CDR2 reads FQNEAQ. This CDR3 contains 14 residues. In DNA form, the CDR3 reads TGTGCCAGCAGCCCTAGAGAGCCCCCAGAGACCCAGTACTTC. The encoded protein is CASSPREPPETQYF.

The chain has TRBV2 and TRBJ1-1; D perhaps matches TRBD1 (5 bases). CDR1 SNHLY and CDR2 FYNNEI come from the germline V gene. The V gene lost 4 bases and the J gene lost 5 bases, with 17 bases spanning the gap. The CDR3 extends over 15 amino acids. In DNA form, the CDR3 reads TGTGCCAGCAGTGTAGAGGGGACGGTAGGAACTGAAGCTTTCTTT. Its translation is CASSVEGTVGTEAFF. Filled out from reference TRBV2 and TRBJ1-1, the complete variable domain reads EPEVTQTPSHQVTQMGQEVILRCVPISNHLYFYWYRQILGQKVEFLVSFYNNEISEKSEIFDDQFSVERPDGSNFTLKIRSTKLEDSAMYFCASSVEGTVGTEAFFGQGTRLTVV.

This clone is a singleton in its sample. The V and J genes are TRBV13 and TRBJ2-7, with 7 positions matching TRBD2. The CDR3 runs 14 residues. Germline trimming cut 5 bases from V and 9 bases from J; bases unmatched to any gene: 13. Germline CDR1 reads PRHDT; CDR2 reads FYEKMQ (reference sequence). The CDR3 loop reads CASSTQRQRERQYF. The DNA for the CDR3 is TGTGCCAGCAGCACCCAGCGTCAGCGGGAACGGCAGTACTTC. Filled out from reference TRBV13 and TRBJ2-7, the complete variable domain reads AAGVIQSPRHLIKEKRETATLKCYPIPRHDTVYWYQQGPGQDPQFLISFYEKMQSDKGSIPDRFSAQQFSDYHSELNMSSLELGDSALYFCASSTQRQRERQYFGPGTRLTVT.